This T cell receptor (beta chain) was obtained from a study of identical twins. Study-level points and caveats: Models came in too low on out-of-frame TCR alpha sharing in monozygotic twins.

Template switching (which added a universal primer site) was used, and cDNA carried unique molecular identifiers. TCRdb processed the 5' RACE reads anew with MiXCR; each CDR3 protein has one entry. The repertoire has around 480,000 distinct CDR3 sequences, roughly an eighth of them found once; the top ten carry 0.8% to 1%. A note on this clonotype: Its antigen is undetermined.

The length of the CDR3 is 14 residues. V lost 5 bases and J 1 base, leaving 14 bases between the germline ends. Germline CDR1 is DFQATT and CDR2 is SNEGSKA (reference sequence). The sample was also reused in another study, on yellow fever vaccine responses in identical twins.

Input material: CD4+ T cells sorted from blood. The TCR sequence derives from a woman aged 18 to 35 in good health. V usage is TRBV20-1 and J usage is TRBJ1-1; D perhaps matches TRBD1 (5 bases). The CDR3 DNA is TGCAGTGCTGGAGGGGAGGGCCCGAACACTGAAGCTTTCTTT. Its translation is CSAGGEGPNTEAFF.